The 30 T cell receptor beta chains in this list originate from one sample, sequenced in a study of blood T cell repertoires in COVID-19. Method: immunoSEQ multiplex PCR; TCRdb's copy keeps in-frame clones and lacks some. The sample includes about 160,000 clones, around 82% of them seen just once. The specimen sequenced was PBMCs or T cells enriched from blood (not recorded which). The receptors shown here come from a man aged 55 to 69 who had recovered from COVID-19.

The sample holds a few counts of this clone. J is TRBJ1-6 and V is TRBV19, with TRBD1 matching 9 bases. With V trimmed by 5 bases and J by 10 bases, 9 bases remained unmatched. The CDR3 spans 15 residues. Looked up from germline, CDR1 is LNHDA and CDR2 is SQIVND (reference sequence). For the CDR3, the DNA is TGTGCCAGTAGTGGAGGGACAGGGTGGCCCTCACCCCTCCACTTT. It codes for CASSGGTGWPSPLHF.

The genes are TRBV5-1 and TRBJ2-5; 9 nucleotides line up with TRBD1. V was pared by 1 base and J by 6 bases, with 4 bases of the junction left unmatched. The germline V gene has CDR1 SGHRS and CDR2 YFSETQ. CDR3 length equals 14 residues. CDR3 amino acids: CASSLTGGAQTQYF. The CDR3 DNA follows: TGCGCCAGCAGCTTGACAGGGGGCGCCCAGACCCAGTACTTC.

V is TRBV9 and J is TRBJ2-3, with a weak D call TRBD2 (6 bases). Germline CDR1 reads SGDLS; CDR2 reads YYNGEE. CDR3 length equals 16 residues. V was pared by 0 bases and J by 0 bases, with 11 bases between. The CDR3: CASSVDQGGSTDTQYF. The CDR3, as DNA: TGTGCCAGCAGCGTAGATCAGGGAGGAAGCACAGATACGCAGTATTTT.

This sequence joins TRBV13 and TRBJ2-3; 11 nucleotides line up with TRBD1. This CDR3 comprises 14 residues. Trimming cost V 4 bases and J 6 bases; bases outside gene matches: 3. Germline CDR1 is PRHDT and CDR2 is FYEKMQ (reference sequence). CDR3 DNA: TGTGCCAGCAGCTGGGGGACAGGGGGGGATACGCAGTATTTT. It codes for CASSWGTGGDTQYF. Full variable domain (remainder filled in from reference TRBV13 and TRBJ2-3): AAGVIQSPRHLIKEKRETATLKCYPIPRHDTVYWYQQGPGQDPQFLISFYEKMQSDKGSIPDRFSAQQFSDYHSELNMSSLELGDSALYFCASSWGTGGDTQYFGPGTRLTVL.

The V and J genes are TRBV5-1 and TRBJ2-1; 10 bases fit TRBD2. V lost 0 bases, J lost 0 bases, and 6 bases stayed unmatched. The CDR3 has 18 amino acids. Germline V CDR1 and CDR2: SGHRS, YFSETQ. The CDR3 nucleotides are TGCGCCAGCAGCTTGGGGCTAGCGGGGGCCCGCTCCTACAATGAGCAGTTCTTC. Protein product: CASSLGLAGARSYNEQFF.

The V and J genes are TRBV5-4 and TRBJ2-5; the D is unclear. V lost 2 bases, J lost 0 bases, and 11 bases lay in between. CDR3 length: 15 amino acids. CDR1 SGHNT and CDR2 YYREEE come from the germline V gene (reference sequence). This CDR3 is CASSFMTSHQETQYF. DNA of the CDR3: TGTGCCAGCAGCTTCATGACATCTCACCAAGAGACCCAGTACTTC.

The chain joins TRBV6-1 to TRBJ2-2, with D possibly matching TRBD1 (6 bases). The CDR3 extends over 16 amino acids. Germline assignment: CDR1 MNHNS and CDR2 SASEGT. V gave up 2 bases and J gave up 7 bases, with 17 bases separating them. The CDR3 protein is CASSESYRALYGELFF. The CDR3 DNA is TGTGCCAGCAGTGAATCTTACAGGGCGCTGTACGGGGAGCTGTTTTTT.

The genes are TRBV11-2 and TRBJ2-1; TRBD2 aligns across 7 bases. There are 16 residues in the CDR3. Germline V gives CDR1 SGHAT, CDR2 FQNNGV. Germline trimming cut 4 bases from V and 4 bases from J; bases unmatched to any gene: 10. The CDR3 DNA follows: TGTGCCAGCAGCTCAACCTTGGCGGGAGCATACAATGAGCAGTTCTTC. Translation gives CASSSTLAGAYNEQFF.

This clone was counted a few times. The rearrangement links TRBV19 to TRBJ2-3, with TRBD1 as a possible D gene (5 bases). CDR3 length equals 15 residues. Trimming left V 4 bases short and J 1 base short, with 12 bases between. Germline CDR1 LNHDA, CDR2 SQIVND (reference sequence). The chain's CDR3 is CASSKQVARTDTQYF. The CDR3 DNA reads as TGTGCCAGTAGTAAACAGGTTGCCCGCACAGATACGCAGTATTTT.

CDR3: CASSLATGRNQPQHF. The CDR3 nucleotides read TGTGCCAGCAGCTTAGCTACAGGCCGAAATCAGCCCCAGCATTTT. This sequence joins TRBV11-2 and TRBJ1-5, with D perhaps TRBD1 (5 bases). The CDR3 contains 15 residues. The V gene's germline CDR1 is SGHAT and CDR2 FQNNGV. With 1 base removed from V and 4 bases from J, the gap between germline ends came to 11 bases.

This chain connects TRBV27 to TRBJ2-7; D unclear. The CDR3 has 15 residues. CDR1 and CDR2 (germline): MNHEY, SMNVEV (reference sequence). V was cut by 3 bases and J by 0 bases, with 12 bases left in between. CDR3 loop: CASSLFQWSSYEQYF. In DNA, the CDR3 is TGTGCCAGCAGTTTGTTTCAGTGGAGCTCCTACGAGCAGTACTTC.

CDR3 DNA sequence: TGTGCCAGCAGCTCCCCGGGTCAGCCCCAGCATTTT. Residues: CASSSPGQPQHF. The chain couples TRBV5-4 to TRBJ1-5; D gene unclear. The CDR3 covers 12 residues. Trimming removed 3 bases from V and 6 bases from J, with 7 bases in between. From germline, CDR1 is SGHNT and CDR2 YYREEE (reference sequence).

This chain joins TRBV27 and TRBJ2-2, with 9 bases that match TRBD2. The V segment lost 3 bases and the J segment 6 bases; nucleotides outside the gene matches: 5. Germline values: CDR1 MNHEY, CDR2 SMNVEV (reference sequence). CDR3 length: 15 residues. CDR3: CASSLLAGNPGELFF. CDR3 nucleotides: TGTGCCAGCAGTTTGCTAGCGGGAAACCCCGGGGAGCTGTTTTTT.

The chain is built from TRBV4-2 and TRBJ1-6; D remains ambiguous. The CDR3 extends over 13 amino acids. Germline CDR1 reads LGHNA; CDR2 reads YNFKEQ. V was shortened by 2 bases and J by 7 bases, with 6 bases between the two germline ends. CDR3 loop: CASSQYENSPLHF. The CDR3 nucleotides read TGTGCCAGCAGCCAATACGAGAATTCACCCCTCCACTTT.

The CDR3 DNA sequence: TGTGCCAGCAGCCAAGTCTCAGGGCAAGCCAAAAACATTCAGTACTTC. Its protein is CASSQVSGQAKNIQYF. This chain connects TRBV14 to TRBJ2-4; tentative D call: TRBD1 (5 bases). CDR3 length equals 16 residues. Deletions cut 1 base from V and 0 bases from J, with 10 bases between. From germline, CDR1 is SGHDN and CDR2 FVKESK.

The chain recombines TRBV19 with TRBJ2-2; tentative D call: TRBD2 (6 bases). Between the trimmed V and J ends, which lost 6 bases and 4 bases, there was a span of 18 bases. CDR1 is LNHDA, CDR2 SQIVND, per germline (reference sequence). This CDR3 region has 16 residues. The CDR3 coding sequence is TGTGCCAGTAGGGGGGGATCGGGACCGCTCACCGGGGAGCTGTTTTTT. Encoded protein: CASRGGSGPLTGELFF.

The gene calls are TRBV28 and TRBJ2-1; 7 bases are shared with TRBD1. Germline trimming cut 2 bases from V and 7 bases from J; bases unmatched to any gene: 5. The CDR3 runs 14 residues. Looked up from germline, CDR1 is MDHEN and CDR2 is SYDVKM. DNA for the CDR3: TGTGCCAGCAGTTTAATCCACAGGGGTAATGAGCAGTTCTTC. Its translation: CASSLIHRGNEQFF.

The chain uses TRBV9 and TRBJ1-1; 10 nucleotides agree with TRBD1. J gave up 4 bases and V 2 bases, and 8 bases lay outside the gene matches. Germline-derived CDR1 and CDR2 are SGDLS and YYNGEE. The CDR3 sequence is 16 residues long. CDR3 DNA: TGTGCCAGCAGCGTCAGGGGACAGGGGATTGGCACTGAAGCTTTCTTT. Amino acids: CASSVRGQGIGTEAFF.

The chain combines TRBV2 with TRBJ2-1; 14 bases are a match to TRBD2. Germline-derived CDR1 and CDR2 are SNHLY and FYNNEI. The CDR3 is made up of 16 amino acids. The V segment lost 7 bases and the J segment 2 bases; nucleotides outside the gene matches: 4. CDR3 nucleotide sequence: TGTGCCAGCACGAGACTAGCGGGGGGGACCTACAATGAGCAGTTCTTC. This translates into CASTRLAGGTYNEQFF.

V and J are TRBV6-1 and TRBJ1-1; unclear D gene. V dropped 2 bases and J dropped 7 bases, with 5 bases sitting between them. Germline loops: CDR1 MNHNS, CDR2 SASEGT. The CDR3 is 11 amino acids. DNA for the CDR3: TGTGCCAGCAGTGAACCGGTTGAAGCTTTCTTT. Its translation is CASSEPVEAFF.

The rearrangement joins TRBV27 to TRBJ1-2, with a possible D match to TRBD1 (5 bases). Germline V CDR1 and CDR2: MNHEY, SMNVEV (reference sequence). The CDR3 sequence is 15 residues long. Trimming removed 0 bases at V and 6 bases at J, with 14 bases between. For the CDR3, the DNA is TGTGCCAGCAGTTTATCGGAGTTAGGGGAGGATGGCTACACCTTC. This codes for CASSLSELGEDGYTF.

The chain carries TRBV2 and TRBJ2-1, with 9 bases fitting TRBD1. Germline CDR1 reads SNHLY; CDR2 reads FYNNEI. Losses at the gene ends were 5 bases for V and 7 bases for J; bases not matched to a gene: 6. The CDR3 runs to 14 residues. CDR3 protein: CASSQDRGLNEQFF. CDR3 nucleotide sequence: TGTGCCAGCAGTCAGGACAGGGGATTAAATGAGCAGTTCTTC. Supplemented by reference TRBV2 and TRBJ2-1, the full variable domain reads EPEVTQTPSHQVTQMGQEVILRCVPISNHLYFYWYRQILGQKVEFLVSFYNNEISEKSEIFDDQFSVERPDGSNFTLKIRSTKLEDSAMYFCASSQDRGLNEQFFGPGTRLTVL.

V gene TRBV24-1 combines with J gene TRBJ2-3; tentative D call: TRBD1 (6 bases). Germline lookup yields CDR1 KGHDR and CDR2 SFDVKD. The CDR3 runs to 16 residues. Trimming cost V 1 base and J 0 bases, with 10 bases left between them. In DNA, the CDR3 is TGTGCCACCAGTGATTTAGGGACACGAAGCACAGATACGCAGTATTTT. Translating gives CATSDLGTRSTDTQYF.

This chain uses TRBV12-5 with TRBJ2-7; tentative D call: TRBD1 (5 bases). The germline CDR1 and CDR2 sequences are LGHNT and FRNRAP. This CDR3 region has 16 residues. V was shortened by 0 bases and J by 2 bases, with 14 bases between the two germline ends. This CDR3 is CASGLVHQRGTYEQYF. In DNA form, the CDR3 reads TGTGCTAGTGGTTTGGTACACCAAAGGGGAACCTACGAGCAGTACTTC.

In its sample, this clone was seen once. The V gene is TRBV5-1, the J gene TRBJ1-2, with 12 positions matching TRBD1. The CDR3 is 17 residues long. The V segment lost 3 bases and the J segment 4 bases; nucleotides outside the gene matches: 10. Germline V gene lookup returns CDR1 SGHRS and CDR2 YFSETQ. The CDR3 is CASSSPGTGGVIYGYTF. CDR3 in DNA: TGCGCCAGCAGCTCGCCCGGGACAGGGGGCGTGATCTATGGCTACACCTTC.

DNA of the CDR3: TGTGCCAGCTCCGCCAAACAGGCCAACACCGGGGAGCTGTTTTTT. Protein product: CASSAKQANTGELFF. This sequence joins TRBV5-4 and TRBJ2-2; weak D call: TRBD1 (5 bases). Germline CDR1 reads SGHNT; CDR2 reads YYREEE (reference sequence). V gave up 7 bases and J gave up 2 bases, with 15 bases separating them. CDR3 size: 15 residues.

This clone is a singleton in its sample. V usage is TRBV29-1 and J usage is TRBJ2-2, with TRBD1 identical over 7 bases. The J segment lost 4 bases and the V segment lost 0 bases, leaving 8 bases of the junction unmatched. The germline V gene encodes CDR1 SQVTM and CDR2 ANQGSEA. CDR3 length: 16 amino acids. This CDR3 reads CSVEDRKTGSTGELFF. In nucleotides, the CDR3 is TGCAGCGTTGAAGACCGGAAGACAGGGAGCACCGGGGAGCTGTTTTTT.

The chain employs TRBV27 and TRBJ1-5; D call uncertain. V lost 0 bases and J 5 bases, leaving 11 bases between the germline ends. Germline CDR1 and CDR2: MNHEY and SMNVEV (reference sequence). This CDR3 is built from 15 residues. Here the CDR3 reads CASSLSRQFHQPQHF. In DNA, the CDR3 is TGTGCCAGCAGTTTATCACGTCAGTTCCATCAGCCCCAGCATTTT.

Here the CDR3 reads CASSVGLVNEQFF. CDR3 sequence (DNA): TGTGCCAGCAGCGTAGGCTTAGTCAATGAGCAGTTCTTC. This chain connects TRBV9 to TRBJ2-1; D ambiguous. Trimming stripped 0 bases from V and 6 bases from J, with 7 bases between. CDR1 and CDR2 from the germline V gene are SGDLS and YYNGEE. This CDR3 has 13 amino acids.

The chain combines TRBV19 with TRBJ1-1; possible D gene TRBD1, 6 bases. V was pared by 5 bases and J by 0 bases, with 13 bases between. This CDR3 contains 15 residues. Per germline, CDR1 LNHDA and CDR2 SQIVND (reference sequence). The CDR3 DNA is TGTGCCAGTAGTGAGCGGGGGCGCCTGAACACTGAAGCTTTCTTT. It codes for CASSERGRLNTEAFF.